This TCR beta chain stems from a study of shared clonotypes between healthy human individuals. Study information: A donor's plate count was three for CD4 naive and three for CD4 memory; CD8 naive had two and CD8 memory one.

The data were produced by immunoSEQ multiplex PCR, yet TCRdb's version contains in-frame clones alone and is incomplete. The sample has about 1 million clones, more than 65% seen once. The V and J ends lost 0 bases and 0 bases respectively, with 9 bases between them. The CDR3 has 16 amino acids. The germline V gene encodes CDR1 SGHRS and CDR2 YFSETQ. V usage is TRBV5-1 and J usage is TRBJ1-4, with no clear D. Material for sequencing was memory CD4+ T cells sorted from blood. Subset denoted: CD45RA-negative fraction. This receptor was identified in a man between 18 and 29 years old in good health. This CDR3 is CASSLASGTTNEKLFF. DNA for the CDR3: TGCGCCAGCAGCTTGGCCTCGGGGACAACTAATGAAAAACTGTTTTTT.